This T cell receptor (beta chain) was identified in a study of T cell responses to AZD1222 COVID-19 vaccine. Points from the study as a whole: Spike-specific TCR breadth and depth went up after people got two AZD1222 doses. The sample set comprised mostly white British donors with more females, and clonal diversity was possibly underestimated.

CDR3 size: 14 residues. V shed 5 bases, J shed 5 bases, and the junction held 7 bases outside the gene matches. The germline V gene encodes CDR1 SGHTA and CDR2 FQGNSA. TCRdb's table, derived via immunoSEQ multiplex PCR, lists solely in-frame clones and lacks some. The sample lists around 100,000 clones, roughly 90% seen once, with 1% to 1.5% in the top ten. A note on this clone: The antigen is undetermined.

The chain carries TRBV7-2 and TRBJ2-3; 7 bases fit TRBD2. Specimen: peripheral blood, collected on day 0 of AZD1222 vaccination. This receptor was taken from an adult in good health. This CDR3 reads CASSTRTSRDTQYF. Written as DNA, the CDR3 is TGTGCCAGCAGCACTAGGACTAGTCGAGATACGCAGTATTTT.